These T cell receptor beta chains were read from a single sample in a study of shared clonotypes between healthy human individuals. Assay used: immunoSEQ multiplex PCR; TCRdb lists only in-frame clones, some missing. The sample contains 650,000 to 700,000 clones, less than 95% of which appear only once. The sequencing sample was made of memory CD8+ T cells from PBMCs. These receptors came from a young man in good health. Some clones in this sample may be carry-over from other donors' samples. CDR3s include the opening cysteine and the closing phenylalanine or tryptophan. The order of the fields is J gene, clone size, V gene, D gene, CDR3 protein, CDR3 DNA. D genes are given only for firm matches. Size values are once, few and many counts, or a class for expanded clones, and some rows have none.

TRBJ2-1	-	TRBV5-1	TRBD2	CASSFTSGRSGQPYNEQFF	TGCGCCAGCAGCTTCACTAGCGGGAGGTCGGGCCAACCGTACAATGAGCAGTTCTTC
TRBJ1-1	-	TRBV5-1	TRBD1	CASSWTGVGTEAFF	TGCGCCAGCAGCTGGACAGGGGTGGGTACTGAAGCTTTCTTT
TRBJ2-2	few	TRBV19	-	CACSVDSNTGELFF	TGTGCTTGCTCTGTGGACAGCAACACCGGGGAGCTGTTTTTT
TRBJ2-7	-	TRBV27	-	CASSLYPSYEQYF	TGTGCCAGCAGTTTATACCCATCCTACGAGCAGTACTTC
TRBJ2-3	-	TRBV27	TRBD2	CASSSAGGTDTQYF	TGTGCCAGCAGTTCAGCGGGAGGCACAGATACGCAGTATTTT
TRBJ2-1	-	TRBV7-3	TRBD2	CASSLGLAGNEQFF	TGTGCCAGCAGCTTAGGGCTAGCGGGCAATGAGCAGTTCTTC
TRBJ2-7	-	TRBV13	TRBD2	CASSSGRGTYEQYF	TGTGCCAGCAGCTCGGGGCGGGGGACCTACGAGCAGTACTTC
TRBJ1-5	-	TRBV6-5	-	CASSYGGGQPQHF	TGTGCCAGCAGTTACGGGGGTGGTCAGCCCCAGCATTTT
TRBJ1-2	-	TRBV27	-	CASSFGNYGYTF	TGTGCCAGCAGTTTTGGGAACTATGGCTACACCTTC
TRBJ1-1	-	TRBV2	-	CASSEVPNMNTEAFF	TGTGCCAGCAGTGAGGTCCCCAATATGAACACTGAAGCTTTCTTT
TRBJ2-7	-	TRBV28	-	CASSWTFGYEQYF	TGTGCCAGCAGCTGGACGTTTGGCTACGAGCAGTACTTC
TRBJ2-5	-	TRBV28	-	CASSPYPQETQYF	TGTGCCAGCAGTCCATACCCCCAAGAGACCCAGTACTTC
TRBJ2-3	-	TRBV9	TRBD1	CASSTPGQGGPDTQYF	TGTGCCAGCAGCACTCCGGGACAGGGTGGCCCAGATACGCAGTATTTT
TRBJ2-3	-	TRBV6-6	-	CASSDLQGGTDTQYF	TGTGCCAGCAGCGACCTACAGGGGGGGACAGATACGCAGTATTTT
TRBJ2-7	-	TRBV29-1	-	CSVEGRQGGYEQYF	TGCAGCGTTGAAGGGAGACAGGGAGGATACGAGCAGTACTTC
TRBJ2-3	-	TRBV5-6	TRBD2	CASNSGRTAGGRGTDTQYF	TGTGCCAGCAACTCCGGACGGACGGCGGGAGGGAGGGGCACAGATACGCAGTATTTT
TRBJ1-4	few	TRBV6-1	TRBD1	CASSSSTGAGEKLFF	TGTGCCAGCAGTAGCTCGACAGGGGCGGGTGAAAAACTGTTTTTT
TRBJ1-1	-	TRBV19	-	CASSFAGDVNTEAFF	TGTGCCAGTAGTTTCGCAGGGGACGTGAACACTGAAGCTTTCTTT
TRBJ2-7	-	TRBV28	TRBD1	CASRPTGGSYEQYF	TGTGCCAGCAGACCGACAGGGGGCTCCTACGAGCAGTACTTC
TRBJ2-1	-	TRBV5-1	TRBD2	CASSLARLAGHNEQFF	TGCGCCAGCAGCTTGGCTCGACTAGCGGGGCACAATGAGCAGTTCTTC
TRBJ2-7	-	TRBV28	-	CASHRRRDLYEQYF	TGTGCCAGCCATAGGAGAAGGGACCTCTACGAGCAGTACTTC
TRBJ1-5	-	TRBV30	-	CAWTSKPWDDQPQHF	TGTGCCTGGACATCAAAACCATGGGACGATCAGCCCCAGCATTTT
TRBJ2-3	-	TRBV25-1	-	CASSVGRADTQYF	TGTGCCAGCAGTGTGGGGCGAGCGGATACGCAGTATTTT
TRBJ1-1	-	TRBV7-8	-	CASSPRTGNTEAFF	TGTGCCAGCAGCCCCCGCACGGGAAACACTGAAGCTTTCTTT
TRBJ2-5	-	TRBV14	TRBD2	CASSQFSGIGETQYF	TGTGCCAGCAGCCAATTTAGCGGGATCGGAGAGACCCAGTACTTC
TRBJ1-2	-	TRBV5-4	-	CASSLNRDYGYTF	TGTGCCAGCAGCTTGAACAGGGACTATGGCTACACCTTC
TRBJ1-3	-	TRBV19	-	CASQNRALRDTIYF	TGTGCCAGTCAGAACAGGGCTTTACGAGACACCATATATTTT
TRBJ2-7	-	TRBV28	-	CASRDYEQYF	TGTGCCAGCAGGGACTACGAGCAGTACTTC
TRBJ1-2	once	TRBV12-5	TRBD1	CASGLSDRGPYGYTF	TGTGCTAGTGGGCTCTCCGACAGGGGGCCCTATGGCTACACCTTC
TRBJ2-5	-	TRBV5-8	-	CASSFRTMETQYF	TGTGCCAGCAGCTTCCGGACTATGGAGACCCAGTACTTC
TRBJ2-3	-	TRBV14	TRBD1	CASSQEWDRAYTDTQYF	TGTGCCAGCAGCCAAGAGTGGGACAGGGCCTACACAGATACGCAGTATTTT
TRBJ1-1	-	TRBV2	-	CASRPPLSTEAFF	TGTGCCAGCAGGCCTCCCCTCAGCACTGAAGCTTTCTTT
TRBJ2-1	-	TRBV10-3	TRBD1	CAISDSVDRMTYNEQFF	TGTGCCATCAGTGACAGTGTGGACAGGATGACTTACAATGAGCAGTTCTTC
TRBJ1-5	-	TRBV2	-	CASRDSEVSNQPQHF	TGTGCCAGCAGGGACAGCGAGGTGAGCAATCAGCCCCAGCATTTT
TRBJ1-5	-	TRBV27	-	CASSFSLEAAYSQPQHF	TGTGCCAGCAGTTTCTCCTTAGAAGCAGCGTACAGTCAGCCCCAGCATTTT
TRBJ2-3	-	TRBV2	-	CASSARDTRTDTQYF	TGTGCCAGCAGTGCGCGGGACACCCGCACAGATACGCAGTATTTT
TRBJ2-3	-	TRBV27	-	CASARTDTQYF	TGTGCCAGCGCTCGGACAGATACGCAGTATTTT
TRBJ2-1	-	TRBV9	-	CASSALGDSPRAEQFF	TGTGCCAGCAGCGCACTAGGAGACAGTCCGCGGGCTGAGCAGTTCTTC
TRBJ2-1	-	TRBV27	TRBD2	CASSLMSGGLDEQFF	TGTGCCAGCAGTTTAATGTCGGGGGGTTTGGATGAGCAGTTCTTC
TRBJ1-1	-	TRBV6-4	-	CASSAPWKGAADTEAFF	TGTGCCAGCAGCGCCCCATGGAAGGGAGCGGCGGACACTGAAGCTTTCTTT
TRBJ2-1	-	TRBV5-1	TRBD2	CASMLAGAYNEQFF	TGCGCCAGCATGCTAGCGGGGGCCTACAATGAGCAGTTCTTC
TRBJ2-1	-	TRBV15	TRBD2	CATSPPTSGSGNEQFF	TGTGCCACCAGCCCCCCGACTAGCGGGAGCGGAAATGAGCAGTTCTTC
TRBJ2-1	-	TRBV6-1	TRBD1	CASRRTGLVNEQFF	TGTGCCAGCAGGAGGACAGGGTTGGTCAATGAGCAGTTCTTC
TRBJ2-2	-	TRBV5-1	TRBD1	CASSSYRDRGPPGELFF	TGCGCCAGCAGCTCGTACCGGGACAGGGGGCCTCCCGGGGAGCTGTTTTTT
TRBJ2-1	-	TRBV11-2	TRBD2	CASSLFSLAGEHEQFF	TGTGCCAGCAGCTTATTTTCCTTAGCGGGAGAACATGAGCAGTTCTTC
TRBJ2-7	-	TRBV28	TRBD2	CASSRLAGALYEQYF	TGTGCCAGCAGTCGACTAGCGGGAGCACTCTACGAGCAGTACTTC
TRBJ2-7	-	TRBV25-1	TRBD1	CASTNRDSGLYEQYF	TGTGCCAGCACTAACCGGGACAGTGGGCTTTACGAGCAGTACTTC
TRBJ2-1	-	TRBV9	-	CASSVGAGPYNEQFF	TGTGCCAGCAGCGTAGGGGCAGGGCCCTACAATGAGCAGTTCTTC
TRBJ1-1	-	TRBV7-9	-	CASSLATVQNTEAFF	TGTGCCAGCAGCTTAGCTACGGTCCAAAACACTGAAGCTTTCTTT
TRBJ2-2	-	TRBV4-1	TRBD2	CASSLLAGVRTGELFF	TGCGCCAGCAGCCTTTTAGCGGGAGTTCGCACCGGGGAGCTGTTTTTT
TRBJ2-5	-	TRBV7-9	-	CASSIPGQQETQYF	TGTGCCAGCAGCATACCAGGACAGCAAGAGACCCAGTACTTC
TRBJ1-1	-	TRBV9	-	CASSAPPRGGRENTEAFF	TGTGCCAGCAGCGCCCCCCCAAGGGGGGGGAGGGAGAACACTGAAGCTTTCTTT
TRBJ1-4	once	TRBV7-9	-	CASSPQSVNEKLFF	TGTGCCAGCAGCCCCCAGTCGGTTAATGAAAAACTGTTTTTT
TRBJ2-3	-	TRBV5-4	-	CASSPGTTPGVDTQYF	TGTGCCAGCAGCCCGGGGACTACCCCAGGGGTGGATACGCAGTATTTT